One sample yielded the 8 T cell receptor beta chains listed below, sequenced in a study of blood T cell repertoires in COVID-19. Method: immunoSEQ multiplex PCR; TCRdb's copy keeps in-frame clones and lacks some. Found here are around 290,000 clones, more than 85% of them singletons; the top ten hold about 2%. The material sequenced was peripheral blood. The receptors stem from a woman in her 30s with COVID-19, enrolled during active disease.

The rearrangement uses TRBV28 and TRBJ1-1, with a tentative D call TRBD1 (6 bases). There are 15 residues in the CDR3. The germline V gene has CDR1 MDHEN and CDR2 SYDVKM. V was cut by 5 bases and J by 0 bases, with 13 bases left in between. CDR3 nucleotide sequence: TGTGCCAGCAGTGTGCACAGGGCTTTGAACACTGAAGCTTTCTTT. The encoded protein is CASSVHRALNTEAFF. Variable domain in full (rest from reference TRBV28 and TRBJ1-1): DVKVTQSSRYLVKRTGEKVFLECVQDMDHENMFWYRQDPGLGLRLIYFSYDVKMKEKGDIPEGYSVSREKKERFSLILESASTNQTSMYLCASSVHRALNTEAFFGQGTRLTVV.

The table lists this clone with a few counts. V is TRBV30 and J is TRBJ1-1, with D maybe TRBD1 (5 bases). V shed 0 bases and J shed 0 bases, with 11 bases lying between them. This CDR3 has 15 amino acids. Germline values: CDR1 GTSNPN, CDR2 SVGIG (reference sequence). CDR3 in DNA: TGTGCCTGGAGTGTATGGGACTTCATGAACACTGAAGCTTTCTTT. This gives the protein CAWSVWDFMNTEAFF. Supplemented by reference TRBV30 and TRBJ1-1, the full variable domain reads SQTIHQWPATLVQPVGSPLSLECTVEGTSNPNLYWYRQAAGRGLQLLFYSVGIGQISSEVPQNLSASRPQDRQFILSSKKLLLSDSGFYLCAWSVWDFMNTEAFFGQGTRLTVV.

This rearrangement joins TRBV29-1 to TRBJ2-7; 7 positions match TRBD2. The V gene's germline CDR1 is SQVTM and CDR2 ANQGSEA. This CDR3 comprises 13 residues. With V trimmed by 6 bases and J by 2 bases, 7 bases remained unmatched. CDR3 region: CSVSGTLPYEQYF. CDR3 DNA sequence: TGCAGCGTAAGCGGGACGCTCCCCTACGAGCAGTACTTC.

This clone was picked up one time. The CDR3 DNA sequence: TGTGCCAGCAGTGACTCAGGGGACTACTCTGGAAACACCATATATTTT. It specifies CASSDSGDYSGNTIYF. This chain uses TRBV2 with TRBJ1-3, with D possibly being TRBD1 (6 bases). CDR3 length equals 16 residues. The ends were cut back, 3 bases at V and 0 bases at J, with 12 bases in the middle. The V gene's germline CDR1 is SNHLY and CDR2 FYNNEI.

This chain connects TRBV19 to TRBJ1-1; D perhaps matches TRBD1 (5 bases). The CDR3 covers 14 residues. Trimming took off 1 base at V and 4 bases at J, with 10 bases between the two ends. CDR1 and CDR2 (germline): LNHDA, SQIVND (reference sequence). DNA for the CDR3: TGTGCCAGTAGTATAGGTGGGGGGGTCACTGAAGCTTTCTTT. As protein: CASSIGGGVTEAFF.

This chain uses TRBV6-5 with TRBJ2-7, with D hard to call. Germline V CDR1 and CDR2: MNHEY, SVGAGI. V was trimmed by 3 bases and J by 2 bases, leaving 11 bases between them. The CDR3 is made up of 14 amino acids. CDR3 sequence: CASSYRVAAYEQYF. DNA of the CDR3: TGTGCCAGCAGTTATCGCGTAGCCGCCTACGAGCAGTACTTC.

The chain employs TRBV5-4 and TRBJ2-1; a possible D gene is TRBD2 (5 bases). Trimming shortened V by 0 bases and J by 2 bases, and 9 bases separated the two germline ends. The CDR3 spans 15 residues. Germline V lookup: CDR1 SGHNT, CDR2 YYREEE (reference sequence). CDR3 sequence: CASSLAAVTYNEQFF. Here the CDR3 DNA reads TGTGCCAGCAGCTTGGCAGCGGTGACCTACAATGAGCAGTTCTTC.

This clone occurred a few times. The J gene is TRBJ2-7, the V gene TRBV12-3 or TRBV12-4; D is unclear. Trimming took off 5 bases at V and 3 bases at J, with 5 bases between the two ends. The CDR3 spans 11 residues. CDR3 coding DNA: TGTGCCAGCAGTCGACACTACGAGCAGTACTTC. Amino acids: CASSRHYEQYF.